These T cell receptor beta chains were read from a single sample in a study of PD-1 blockade in mismatch repair-deficient tumors. Clones were sequenced by immunoSEQ multiplex PCR, and TCRdb holds only the in-frame ones, with some missing. The sample yields 120,000 or so clones, about 85% seen once. The sequencing here drew on peripheral blood, taken 44 weeks after starting pembrolizumab. These receptor sequences come from an adult with mismatch repair-deficient cancer. The CDR3 runs from the conserved cysteine through the conserved F or W. The order of the fields is J gene, D gene, CDR3 length, clone size, V gene, CDR3 protein, CDR3 DNA. A D gene is named only where the DNA matches it firmly. Not all rows give a size; the values are once, few, many and, for expanded clones, a class.

>TRBJ2-1|NA|14|NA|TRBV5-1
CASSLALGYNEQFF
TGCGCCAGCAGCTTGGCTTTAGGCTACAATGAGCAGTTCTTC
>TRBJ2-4|TRBD2|19|NA|TRBV19
CASSTLGSGGAGIKNIQYF
TGTGCCAGTAGTACCCTGGGTAGCGGGGGGGCCGGGATCAAAAACATTCAGTACTTC
>TRBJ1-2|NA|14|NA|TRBV27
CASSFSRVNYGYTF
TGTGCCAGCAGCTTTTCCAGAGTAAACTATGGCTACACCTTC
>TRBJ2-1|TRBD1|15|NA|TRBV19
CASSKGRDRGNEQFF
TGTGCCAGTAGTAAGGGCAGGGACAGGGGGAATGAGCAGTTCTTC
>TRBJ2-5|TRBD2|17|once|TRBV5-6
CASSLDGLVSQRETQYF
TGTGCCAGCAGCTTGGACGGACTAGTCTCCCAACGAGAGACCCAGTACTTC
>TRBJ1-5|NA|14|NA|TRBV5-5
CASSFLRAEQPQHF
TGTGCCAGCAGCTTTTTAAGGGCGGAACAGCCCCAGCATTTT
>TRBJ2-3|TRBD2|17|NA|TRBV7-4
CASSSPILAVSTDTQYF
TGTGCCAGCAGCTCGCCCATACTAGCGGTTAGCACAGATACGCAGTATTTT
>TRBJ2-7|NA|12|NA|TRBV27
CASRQGDSEQYF
TGTGCCAGCAGGCAAGGGGACTCCGAGCAGTACTTC
>TRBJ2-3|NA|11|NA|TRBV2
CASRQGVTQYF
TGTGCCAGCAGGCAGGGTGTTACGCAGTATTTT
>TRBJ2-1|TRBD2|17|NA|TRBV7-8
CASSLKRSGRTYNEQFF
TGTGCCAGCAGCTTAAAAAGGAGCGGGAGGACCTACAATGAGCAGTTCTTC
>TRBJ2-7|NA|15|NA|TRBV4-3
CASSQVWRNPYEQYF
TGCGCCAGCAGCCAAGTTTGGCGAAACCCCTACGAGCAGTACTTC
>TRBJ2-7|NA|14|NA|TRBV5-1
CASSIGTAAYEQYF
TGCGCCAGCAGCATCGGGACGGCCGCCTACGAGCAGTACTTC
>TRBJ2-5|NA|12|NA|TRBV7-9
CASSLVIETQYF
TGTGCCAGCAGCTTAGTCATCGAGACCCAGTACTTC
>TRBJ2-7|TRBD2|21|NA|TRBV5-1
CASSPLGSFRLAGSPSYEQYF
TGCGCCAGCAGCCCCCTCGGCAGCTTTAGACTAGCGGGATCTCCTTCCTACGAGCAGTACTTC
>TRBJ2-3|NA|12|NA|TRBV5-1
CASSRASDTQYF
TGCGCCAGCAGCCGGGCCTCAGATACGCAGTATTTT
>TRBJ1-2|TRBD1|15|NA|TRBV4-1
CASSQGGQGAGGYTF
TGCGCCAGCAGCCAAGGGGGACAGGGGGCAGGTGGCTACACCTTC
>TRBJ2-7|NA|12|NA|TRBV11-2
CASSLVTAEQYF
TGTGCCAGCAGCCTAGTCACGGCCGAGCAGTACTTC
>TRBJ2-5|NA|13|NA|TRBV15
CATSRVYGETQYF
TGTGCCACCAGCAGAGTATACGGGGAGACCCAGTACTTC
>TRBJ2-7|TRBD1|14|NA|TRBV7-8
CASSTRTGSYEQYF
TGTGCCAGCAGCACCCGGACAGGGTCCTACGAGCAGTACTTC
>TRBJ2-1|NA|14|NA|TRBV30
CAWSVQGSSRQQFF
TGTGCCTGGAGTGTACAGGGCAGTTCACGGCAGCAGTTCTTC
>TRBJ2-7|NA|15|NA|TRBV6-5
CASSYSFGQSYEQYF
TGTGCCAGCAGTTACTCGTTTGGGCAGTCCTACGAGCAGTACTTC
>TRBJ2-5|TRBD1|15|NA|TRBV2
CASGRDREEWETQYF
TGTGCCAGTGGCCGGGACAGGGAGGAGTGGGAGACCCAGTACTTC
>TRBJ1-1|NA|15|NA|TRBV5-5
CASSLGEWGNTEAFF
TGTGCCAGCAGCTTGGGGGAGTGGGGGAACACTGAAGCTTTCTTT
>TRBJ2-7|TRBD1|14|NA|TRBV27
CASRTGTGAYEQYF
TGTGCCAGCAGAACCGGGACAGGGGCCTACGAGCAGTACTTC
>TRBJ2-7|NA|13|NA|TRBV7-2
CASSLTPSYEQYF
TGTGCCAGCAGCCTTACACCCTCCTACGAGCAGTACTTC
>TRBJ2-7|TRBD2|15|large|TRBV6-5
CASTRSGTNLLEQYF
TGTGCCAGCACCCGATCCGGGACTAATTTGTTGGAGCAGTACTTC
>TRBJ2-3|NA|11|NA|TRBV29-1
CSVDIQDTQYF
TGCAGCGTTGACATCCAGGATACGCAGTATTTT
>TRBJ2-5|TRBD2|16|NA|TRBV4-1
CASSHFPPGLQETQYF
TGCGCCAGCAGCCATTTTCCACCGGGACTACAAGAGACCCAGTACTTC
>TRBJ1-2|NA|13|NA|TRBV28
CASSGGRVYGYTF
TGTGCCAGCAGCGGGGGACGGGTCTATGGCTACACCTTC
>TRBJ1-5|NA|16|NA|TRBV2
CASTGVTPGSNQPQHF
TGTGCCAGCACCGGTGTCACCCCCGGCAGCAATCAGCCCCAGCATTTT
>TRBJ1-1|TRBD1|12|NA|TRBV25-1
CASSAGGNFAFF
TGTGCCAGCAGTGCAGGGGGCAACTTCGCTTTCTTT
>TRBJ2-1|TRBD1|16|NA|TRBV4-1
CASSQIPGQGYNEQFF
TGCGCCAGCAGCCAAATACCGGGACAGGGCTACAATGAGCAGTTCTTC
>TRBJ1-4|TRBD1|19|NA|TRBV7-6
CASSPYTGGFRETNEKLFF
TGTGCCAGCAGCCCCTACACAGGGGGCTTCCGGGAAACTAATGAAAAACTGTTTTTT
>TRBJ2-1|NA|14|NA|TRBV5-4
CASSLGGLDHEQFF
TGTGCCAGCAGCTTGGGAGGTTTAGATCATGAGCAGTTCTTC
>TRBJ2-7|TRBD2|13|NA|TRBV2
CATNSGTNREQYF
TGTGCCACCAATTCCGGGACTAATCGCGAGCAGTACTTC
>TRBJ1-5|NA|15|NA|TRBV27
CASSLGRDSNQPQHF
TGTGCCAGCAGTTTAGGCCGAGATAGCAATCAGCCCCAGCATTTT
>TRBJ2-1|NA|13|once|TRBV7-2
CASSAGPYNEQFF
TGTGCCAGCAGCGCGGGGCCCTACAATGAGCAGTTCTTC
>TRBJ2-2|NA|13|NA|TRBV6-1
CASNVVNTGELFF
TGTGCCAGCAATGTCGTGAACACCGGGGAGCTGTTTTTT
>TRBJ1-1|NA|16|once|TRBV12-5
CASGPPFSDPQGEAFF
TGTGCTAGTGGTCCCCCCTTCTCGGATCCACAGGGAGAAGCTTTCTTT
>TRBJ2-7|NA|20|NA|TRBV4-2
CASSQFISIHTSGVLYEQYF
TGTGCCAGCAGCCAATTCATAAGTATCCACACCTCCGGGGTCCTCTACGAGCAGTACTTC
>TRBJ2-7|NA|12|few|TRBV4-1
CASSRHAHEQYF
TGCGCCAGCAGCCGTCATGCCCACGAGCAGTACTTC
>TRBJ1-2|NA|12|few|TRBV5-6
CASSPDFGGYTF
TGTGCCAGCAGCCCTGACTTCGGTGGCTACACCTTC
>TRBJ2-5|NA|15|NA|TRBV4-3
CASSQDGGPQETQYF
TGCGCCAGCAGCCAAGATGGGGGCCCTCAAGAGACCCAGTACTTC
>TRBJ2-5|NA|16|NA|TRBV15
CATSHGRTVYQETQYF
TGTGCCACCAGCCACGGAAGGACAGTGTACCAAGAGACCCAGTACTTC
>TRBJ2-7|TRBD2|14|NA|TRBV6-5
CASGGEREMDEQYF
TGTGCCAGCGGGGGGGAGCGGGAGATGGACGAGCAGTACTTC
>TRBJ1-1|TRBD1|15|NA|TRBV19
CASSTYRGSDTEAFF
TGTGCCAGTAGTACATACAGGGGCTCGGACACTGAAGCTTTCTTT
>TRBJ1-5|NA|16|NA|TRBV18
CASSPLGQGGNQPQHF
TGTGCCAGCTCACCACTGGGGCAGGGTGGCAATCAGCCCCAGCATTTT
>TRBJ1-1|NA|15|NA|TRBV2
CASSDPGTVNTEAFF
TGTGCCAGCAGTGACCCCGGGACGGTGAACACTGAAGCTTTCTTT
>TRBJ2-1|NA|17|once|TRBV5-6
CASSLRARAFSYNEQFF
TGTGCCAGCAGCTTGCGGGCCAGGGCCTTCTCCTACAATGAGCAGTTCTTC
>TRBJ2-3|TRBD2|15|NA|TRBV29-1
CSVDFGGSSTDTQYF
TGCAGCGTTGACTTCGGCGGGAGTTCTACAGATACGCAGTATTTT
>TRBJ2-5|TRBD2|15|NA|TRBV9
CASSDSSGAKETQYF
TGTGCCAGCAGCGACTCTAGCGGAGCCAAAGAGACCCAGTACTTC
>TRBJ2-7|NA|15|few|TRBV6-6
CASSYSTGARNEQYF
TGTGCCAGCAGTTACTCGACCGGGGCGAGGAACGAGCAGTACTTC
>TRBJ1-5|TRBD1|18|NA|TRBV7-9
CASSLGTGEYYSNQPQHF
TGTGCCAGCAGCTTAGGGACAGGGGAATACTATAGCAATCAGCCCCAGCATTTT
>TRBJ1-5|TRBD1|15|NA|TRBV6-1
CASSGNRGISQPQHF
TGTGCCAGCAGTGGTAACAGGGGAATAAGTCAGCCCCAGCATTTT
>TRBJ2-1|TRBD1|14|NA|TRBV29-1
CSATGTGDYNEQFF
TGCAGCGCCACGGGGACAGGGGATTACAATGAGCAGTTCTTC